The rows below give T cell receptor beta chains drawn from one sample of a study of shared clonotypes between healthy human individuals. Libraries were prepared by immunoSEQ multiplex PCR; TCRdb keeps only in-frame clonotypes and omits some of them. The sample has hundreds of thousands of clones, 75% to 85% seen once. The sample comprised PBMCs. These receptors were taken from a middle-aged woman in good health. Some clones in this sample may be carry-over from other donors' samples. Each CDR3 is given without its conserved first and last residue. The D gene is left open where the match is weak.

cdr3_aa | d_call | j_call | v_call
ASSPPRGIGYYGYT | - | TRBJ1-2 | TRBV18
ASSYRSGSYNEQF | TRBD2 | TRBJ2-1 | TRBV5-1
ASGRSGSTDTQY | TRBD2 | TRBJ2-3 | TRBV7-9
ASSAPSGTGHNEQF | TRBD1 | TRBJ2-1 | TRBV7-3
SVDRQGADYGYT | TRBD1 | TRBJ1-2 | TRBV29-1
ASGGDRGRPATNEKLF | TRBD1 | TRBJ1-4 | TRBV9
ASSLYNEQF | - | TRBJ2-1 | TRBV9
ASLPSGAGELF | - | TRBJ2-2 | TRBV7-9
ASSPSGRKDTGELF | TRBD2 | TRBJ2-2 | TRBV18
ASSTGTIKNIQY | - | TRBJ2-4 | TRBV28
ASSPLNQGASNYGYT | - | TRBJ1-2 | TRBV18
AWQTRTEAF | - | TRBJ1-1 | TRBV30
ASRANWGAGRTEAF | - | TRBJ1-1 | TRBV2
ASSFFYSYRTDTQY | - | TRBJ2-3 | TRBV7-9
ASSPGGSYGYT | - | TRBJ1-2 | TRBV6-5
ASSPSGRDNEQF | - | TRBJ2-1 | TRBV7-3
ATRGQVYNEQF | - | TRBJ2-1 | TRBV15
AISEWTAGNTIY | - | TRBJ1-3 | TRBV10-3
ASSPGPGANVLT | - | TRBJ2-6 | TRBV7-2
ASSQDGRTGRETQY | TRBD1 | TRBJ2-5 | TRBV4-3
ASSLRGLPNEKLF | - | TRBJ1-4 | TRBV9
ASSYRGDQPQH | - | TRBJ1-5 | TRBV6-5
ASSLLGFSTDTQY | - | TRBJ2-3 | TRBV5-1
ASSLYSNTRKISQPQH | - | TRBJ1-5 | TRBV28
ASSLGAVNTGELF | - | TRBJ2-2 | TRBV7-3
ASSPGAGTGNTIY | - | TRBJ1-3 | TRBV5-4
ASSMTYEQY | - | TRBJ2-7 | TRBV19
ASSPGLSSGTQY | TRBD2 | TRBJ2-3 | TRBV7-2
ASSLGGTNYGYT | - | TRBJ1-2 | TRBV7-6
AWSTKQGAQPQH | TRBD1 | TRBJ1-5 | TRBV30
ASSHLRGLAGGLIETQY | TRBD2 | TRBJ2-5 | TRBV14
ASSPPAVSYNEQF | - | TRBJ2-1 | TRBV18
ASSQVGLAGAGTQY | TRBD2 | TRBJ2-5 | TRBV4-1
ASSPPGQEGNQPQH | TRBD1 | TRBJ1-5 | TRBV18
ASNTGSTDTQY | - | TRBJ2-3 | TRBV2
ASSLAPSGRGLEQY | TRBD2 | TRBJ2-7 | TRBV7-2
ASSPRTGVNTEAF | TRBD1 | TRBJ1-1 | TRBV7-2
ASRGGSNTEAF | - | TRBJ1-1 | TRBV5-4
ASSLEPGFPGTSDTYEQY | TRBD2 | TRBJ2-7 | TRBV27
ASSFGEYQETQY | - | TRBJ2-5 | TRBV7-9
ASSHASTDTQY | - | TRBJ2-3 | TRBV18
ASSLAHRLAARETQY | TRBD2 | TRBJ2-5 | TRBV5-1
ASSQESWQGKAEQY | - | TRBJ2-7 | TRBV4-2
ASNPSRDRPNTGELF | TRBD1 | TRBJ2-2 | TRBV27
ASSLGTGVGEQY | TRBD1 | TRBJ2-7 | TRBV7-2
ASSVGTSGSHNEQF | TRBD2 | TRBJ2-1 | TRBV9
ASRVSRPYEQY | - | TRBJ2-7 | TRBV27
ASSPFDYQY | - | TRBJ2-3 | TRBV11-2
ASSRVGDSSTDTQY | - | TRBJ2-3 | TRBV5-1
AWSVVFPDTQY | - | TRBJ2-3 | TRBV30
ASSLTTGAANYGYT | - | TRBJ1-2 | TRBV7-8
ASSPKGGLYNEQF | - | TRBJ2-1 | TRBV7-9
ARSQPTGDPYEQY | TRBD1 | TRBJ2-7 | TRBV30
ASSLHGLAGGGEQY | TRBD2 | TRBJ2-7 | TRBV7-3
SADRGLRGYT | TRBD1 | TRBJ1-2 | TRBV29-1
ASTLGGARGYT | - | TRBJ1-2 | TRBV9